These 22 T cell receptor beta chains were sequenced from one sample in a study of response to subunit inactivated influenza vaccine. MiXCR, run by TCRdb on the RT-PCR reads, gives a single entry per CDR3 protein. Found here are about 300,000 distinct CDR3 sequences, less than 25% of them singletons; the top ten hold 9.5% to 13%. Material: PBMCs from blood, obtained about 20 months after vaccination. These receptors all come from a man in his fifties or sixties who received an inactivated influenza vaccine.

In its sample, this clonotype was seen a few times. The chain carries TRBV2 and TRBJ1-4; maybe TRBD1 (6 bases). The V gene's germline CDR1 is SNHLY and CDR2 FYNNEI. This CDR3 has 15 amino acids. V lost 2 bases and J lost 6, with 13 bases in between. The DNA of the CDR3 is TGTGCCAGCAGTGAACGGGTCAGGGGTTATGAAAAACTGTTTTTT. Amino acid sequence: CASSERVRGYEKLFF.

The chain couples TRBV7-9 to TRBJ2-6; D not resolved. The CDR3 consists of 14 residues. Germline V CDR1 and CDR2: SEHNR, FQNEAQ (reference sequence). V lost 5 bases, J lost 1 base, and 6 bases lay in between. CDR3 in amino acids: CASSPRSGANVLTF. The DNA for the CDR3 is TGTGCCAGCAGCCCCCGTTCTGGGGCCAACGTCCTGACTTTC. The full variable domain, completed using reference TRBV7-9 and TRBJ2-6, is DTGVSQNPRHKITKRGQNVTFRCDPISEHNRLYWYRQTLGQGPEFLTYFQNEAQLEKSRLLSDRFSAERPKGSFSTLEIQRTEQGDSAMYLCASSPRSGANVLTFGAGSRLTVL.

The gene calls are TRBV7-8 and TRBJ2-7; 8 nucleotides match TRBD1. The CDR3 loop spans 13 amino acids. Germline trimming cut 3 bases from V and 6 bases from J; bases unmatched to any gene: 4. Germline-derived CDR1 and CDR2 are SGHVS and FQNEAQ. The chain's CDR3 is CASSFSGGGEQYF. The CDR3 nucleotides are TGTGCCAGCAGCTTTTCAGGGGGCGGCGAGCAGTACTTC.

The rearrangement joins TRBV28 to TRBJ2-5, with 9 bases that match TRBD1. From germline, CDR1 is MDHEN and CDR2 SYDVKM. The length of the CDR3 is 15 residues. V lost 6 bases to trimming and J lost 4 bases; unmatched junction nucleotides: 9. CDR3 in amino acids: CASSLHRGLLETQYF. In DNA, the CDR3 is TGTGCCAGCAGCCTCCACAGGGGGCTATTAGAGACCCAGTACTTC.

This clonotype was recorded a few times. One end of the junction does not line up with germline, which may come from a read error. The gene calls are TRBV12-3 or TRBV12-4 and TRBJ2-5; D is unclear. This CDR3 is built from 13 residues. CDR3 region: CTSSFPPPETQYF. In DNA form, the CDR3 reads TGTACCAGCAGTTTTCCCCCCCCAGAGACCCAGTACTTC.

The chain has TRBV20-1 and TRBJ2-7, with D unclear. The CDR3 contains 12 residues. Trimming removed 3 bases from V and 4 bases from J, with 10 bases in between. The germline V gene encodes CDR1 DFQATT and CDR2 SNEGSKA (reference sequence). The CDR3 protein is CSASPGPYEQYF. CDR3 DNA: TGCAGTGCTAGCCCCGGCCCGTACGAGCAGTACTTC.

V gene TRBV7-9 combines with J gene TRBJ2-2, with 7 bases identical to TRBD1. Germline CDR1 and CDR2: SEHNR and FQNEAQ (reference sequence). The V gene end was trimmed by 1 base and the J gene end by 6 bases; junction bases not matched to a gene: 5. This CDR3 has 15 residues. The CDR3 sequence is CASSLGTGAAGELFF. CDR3 nucleotide sequence: TGTGCCAGCAGCTTAGGGACAGGCGCCGCCGGGGAGCTGTTTTTT.

This clonotype showed up just a few times. Mismatch with germline at one junction end may stem from a read error. The chain is built from TRBV7-7 and TRBJ2-5; 9 nucleotides agree with TRBD2. Germline CDR1 SSHAT, CDR2 FNYEAQ (reference sequence). The CDR3 spans 17 residues. The CDR3 reads CASSLSFGLAGQETQYF. CDR3 sequence (DNA): TGTGCTAGCAGCTTATCATTCGGGCTAGCGGGACAAGAGACCCAGTACTTC.

The CDR3 DNA is TGTGCCAGTACCGGGACAGGGTCCCGCCAAGAGACCCAGTACTTC. Translating it yields CASTGTGSRQETQYF. The chain combines TRBV19 with TRBJ2-5; 9 positions match TRBD1. Trimming took 7 bases from V and 1 from J; bases not matched to a gene: 7. Germline V gene lookup returns CDR1 LNHDA and CDR2 SQIVND (reference sequence). This CDR3 is built from 15 residues.

The CDR3 bases are TGTGCCAGCAGCCAAGGATCCAGCGGGGGGGATTTAGATACGCAGTATTTT. It is translated as CASSQGSSGGDLDTQYF. J is TRBJ2-3 and V is TRBV4-2, with TRBD2 identical over 10 bases. V lost 1 base, J lost 5 bases, and 9 bases stayed unmatched. The V gene's germline CDR1 is LGHNA and CDR2 YNFKEQ. CDR3 length: 17 residues.

The CDR3 is CASSLPVVAGYTF. CDR3 in DNA: TGTGCCAGCAGTTTGCCCGTGGTCGCGGGCTACACCTTC. This chain uses TRBV28 with TRBJ1-2; no clear D. Germline V CDR1 and CDR2: MDHEN, SYDVKM. This CDR3 region has 13 residues. V was shortened by 3 bases and J by 8 bases, with 13 bases between the two germline ends.

V gene TRBV7-2 combines with J gene TRBJ1-4, with 7 nucleotides matching TRBD1. Per germline, CDR1 SGHTA and CDR2 FQGNSA. The CDR3 totals 17 residues. V dropped 5 bases and J dropped 0; count of bases not matched to a gene: 9. The CDR3: CASSQRQGPPTNEKLFF. DNA of the CDR3: TGTGCCAGCAGCCAACGACAGGGACCACCAACTAATGAAAAACTGTTTTTT.

This clonotype showed up many times. J is TRBJ1-1 and V is TRBV11-1; 8 bases are a match to TRBD1. Trimming cost V 0 bases and J 1 base; bases outside gene matches: 7. The CDR3 loop spans 17 amino acids. Per the germline V gene, CDR1 is SGHAT and CDR2 is FQDESV (reference sequence). Written as DNA, the CDR3 is TGTGCCAGCAGCTTAGCGCGCCAGGGGGCGGGGAACACTGAAGCTTTCTTT. Translation gives CASSLARQGAGNTEAFF.

This sequence joins TRBV5-1 and TRBJ1-1, with a weak D call TRBD1 (5 bases). The CDR3 has 14 amino acids. Trimming removed 5 bases at V and 1 base at J, with 12 bases between. Germline values: CDR1 SGHRS, CDR2 YFSETQ. CDR3 loop: CASSTGGPNTEAFF. The CDR3 DNA reads as TGCGCCAGCAGTACCGGGGGACCGAACACTGAAGCTTTCTTT.

The chain couples TRBV25-1 to TRBJ2-7; D is possibly TRBD2 (5 bases). CDR1 is MGHDK, CDR2 SYGVNS, per germline. Trimming left V 11 bases short and J 4 bases short, with 6 bases between. The CDR3 runs to 9 residues. The CDR3 sequence: CAAGYEQYF. The CDR3 DNA reads as TGTGCCGCGGGTTACGAGCAGTACTTC.

Only a few counts were recorded for this clonotype. The V and J genes are TRBV7-2 and TRBJ1-2; D not certain. The germline gives CDR1 SGHTA, CDR2 FQGNSA. The CDR3 runs 16 residues. Trimming pared 1 base from V and 5 bases from J, leaving 17 bases between. The CDR3 DNA reads TGTGCCAGCAGCTTAGTCCGCGGAGGAGCCACTTATGGCTACACCTTC. It encodes CASSLVRGGATYGYTF.

The genes are TRBV29-1 and TRBJ1-2; D is unresolved. The V and J ends lost 3 bases and 6 bases respectively, with 8 bases between them. This CDR3 has 11 amino acids. Germline CDR1 is SQVTM and CDR2 is ANQGSEA. The CDR3 here is CSVEGGHGYTF. The DNA of the CDR3 is TGCAGCGTTGAGGGAGGGCATGGCTACACCTTC.

This clonotype was counted at least ten times. This chain connects TRBV6-2 or TRBV6-3 to TRBJ1-2; D is perhaps TRBD1 (6 bases). Trimming stripped 5 bases from V and 0 bases from J, with 10 bases between. Germline CDR1 is MNHEY and CDR2 is SVGEGT. The CDR3 has 14 amino acids. Here the CDR3 reads CASSGTPTNYGYTF. CDR3 in DNA: TGTGCCAGCAGTGGGACACCTACTAACTATGGCTACACCTTC.

This clonotype turned up a few times. This rearrangement joins TRBV7-9 to TRBJ1-5, with a tentative D call TRBD1 (5 bases). Germline V gene data show CDR1 as SEHNR and CDR2 as FQNEAQ (reference sequence). With 5 bases removed from V and 4 bases from J, the gap between germline ends came to 12 bases. The CDR3 loop spans 14 amino acids. The DNA of the CDR3 is TGTGCCAGCAGCGGCAGGGATTCGAATCAGCCCCAGCATTTT. Protein product: CASSGRDSNQPQHF.

This clonotype was detected a few times. The CDR3 loop reads CASSSIGGVGNQPQHF. In DNA form, the CDR3 reads TGTGCCAGCAGCTCGATTGGGGGGGTGGGCAATCAGCCCCAGCATTTT. This chain uses TRBV7-2 with TRBJ1-5, with D possibly matching TRBD1 (5 bases). Deletions cut 4 bases from V and 2 bases from J, with 15 bases between. The CDR3 sequence is 16 residues long. Germline CDR1 reads SGHTA; CDR2 reads FQGNSA.

This clonotype was counted only a few times. The chain uses TRBV29-1 and TRBJ2-3, with D unresolved. The CDR3 covers 14 residues. V lost 5 bases to trimming and J lost 2 bases, with 14 bases between them. Germline loops: CDR1 SQVTM, CDR2 ANQGSEA. CDR3 nucleotides: TGCAGCGTTTCCGCCGTTCATCTCACAGATACGCAGTATTTT. The encoded protein is CSVSAVHLTDTQYF.

The chain combines TRBV6-1 with TRBJ1-1; D may be TRBD1 (5 bases). Looked up from germline, CDR1 is MNHNS and CDR2 is SASEGT. The CDR3 is 15 residues long. The ends were cut back, 6 bases at V and 3 bases at J, with 17 bases in the middle. Here the CDR3 DNA reads TGTGCCAGCAGCCCCGGAGTGGGGGTGGACACTGAAGCTTTCTTT. It is translated as CASSPGVGVDTEAFF.